This T cell receptor beta chain was profiled in a study of cytomegalovirus exposure and HLA in healthy donors. Study results and caveats: Association of a missense DCLRE1C variant with TCR beta V- and J-gene trimming was reported in a later analysis. The study designated over 150 TCR beta chains cytomegalovirus-associated.

A note on this clone: Antigen unknown.

A multiplex PCR was run with 60 Vbeta primers and 13 Jbeta primers. In the source study's methods: About 10 million of about 80 million unique TCR beta chains were shared, per a later count. The method was immunoSEQ multiplex PCR; TCRdb's version includes in-frame clones alone and lacks a portion of them. The V and J calls and clone size come from that table; D and trimming were worked out from the DNA. The sample lists around 190,000 clones; less than 85% were seen once. The CDR3 is 15 amino acids. Trimming shortened V by 1 base and J by 1 base, and 10 bases separated the two germline ends. CDR1 is SGHTA and CDR2 is FQGNSA in the germline V gene.

Sequencing was done on a sample of PBMCs. This clonotype was obtained from a man in his thirties or forties in good health and CMV-seropositive. The chain recombines TRBV7-2 with TRBJ2-5; tentative D call: TRBD1 (5 bases). The CDR3 nucleotides read TGTGCCAGCAGCTTAGGGTCAGGGTCCCAAGAGACCCAGTACTTC. It yields the protein CASSLGSGSQETQYF.